The clone carrying this T cell receptor beta chain was detected many times. TCR beta CDR3 amplification from genomic DNA was performed by two-round multiplex PCR. TRBV and TRBJ genes each had their own specific primers in first-round PCR. TCRdb processed the multiplex PCR reads anew with MiXCR; each CDR3 protein has one entry. Of 15,000 to 20,000 distinct CDR3 sequences detected, 29% appear once; the ten largest clones hold approximately 31%. Deletions cut 1 base from V and 3 bases from J, with 3 bases between. In germline, CDR1 is SGHVS, CDR2 FNYEAQ. This CDR3 has 12 amino acids. The data stem from a study of prognosis after radiotherapy for stage I lung cancer. Overall study context: More than five patients presented with squamous cell carcinoma, twelve with adenocarcinoma. Four developed distant metastases after radiotherapy (median 7 months), and 15 had no significant progression.

The V call is TRBV7-6, the J call TRBJ2-5; D call uncertain. The sequencing here drew on PBMCs, taken before or after stereotactic body radiation therapy (not recorded which). This clonotype was obtained from a donor over 45 with non-small cell lung cancer. In nucleotides, the CDR3 is TGTGCCAGCAGCTTAGGCGAAGAGACCCAGTACTTC. Residues: CASSLGEETQYF. Together with reference TRBV7-6 and TRBJ2-5, the CDR3 gives the full variable domain: GAGVSQSPRYKVTKRGQDVALRCDPISGHVSLYWYRQALGQGPEFLTYFNYEAQQDKSGLPNDRFSAERPEGSISTLTIQRTEQRDSAMYRCASSLGEETQYFGPGTRLLVL.